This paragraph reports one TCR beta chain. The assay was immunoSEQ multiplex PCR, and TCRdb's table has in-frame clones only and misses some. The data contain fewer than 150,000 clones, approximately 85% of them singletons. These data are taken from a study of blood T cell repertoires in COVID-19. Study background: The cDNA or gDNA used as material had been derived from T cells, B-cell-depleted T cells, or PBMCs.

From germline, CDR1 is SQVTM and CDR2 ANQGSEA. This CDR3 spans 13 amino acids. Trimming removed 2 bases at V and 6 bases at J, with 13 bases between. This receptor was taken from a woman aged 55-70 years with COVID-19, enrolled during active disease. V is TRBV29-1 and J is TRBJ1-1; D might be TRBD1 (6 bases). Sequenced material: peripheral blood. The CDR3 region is CSVETPGHPEAFF. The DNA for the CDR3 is TGCAGCGTTGAAACCCCGGGACACCCTGAAGCTTTCTTT. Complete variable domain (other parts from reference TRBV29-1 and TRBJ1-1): SAVISQKPSRDICQRGTSLTIQCQVDSQVTMMFWYRQQPGQSLTLIATANQGSEATYESGFVIDKFPISRPNLTFSTLTVSNMSPEDSSIYLCSVETPGHPEAFFGQGTRLTVV.